This TCR beta chain was sequenced for a study of beta chain features in type 1 diabetes. V lost 3 bases to trimming and J lost 5 bases, with 13 bases between them. The length of the CDR3 is 13 residues. CDR1 and CDR2 (germline): SQVTM, ANQGSEA. Reverse transcribing all isolated RNA meant expressed TCRB transcripts were sequenced. Assay used: immunoSEQ multiplex PCR; TCRdb lists only in-frame clones, some missing. The table has 350,000 or so clones, around 19% seen once. This clone was counted between two and nine times. The rearrangement links TRBV29-1 to TRBJ1-1; perhaps TRBD1 as D (5 bases). The sequence was collected from a woman in her late teens or twenties in good health. Sequencing was performed on naive CD4+ T cells from blood. CDR3 sequence (DNA): TGCAGCGTTGATCCCCAGGGAAGGACTGAAGCTTTCTTT. Translating gives CSVDPQGRTEAFF.